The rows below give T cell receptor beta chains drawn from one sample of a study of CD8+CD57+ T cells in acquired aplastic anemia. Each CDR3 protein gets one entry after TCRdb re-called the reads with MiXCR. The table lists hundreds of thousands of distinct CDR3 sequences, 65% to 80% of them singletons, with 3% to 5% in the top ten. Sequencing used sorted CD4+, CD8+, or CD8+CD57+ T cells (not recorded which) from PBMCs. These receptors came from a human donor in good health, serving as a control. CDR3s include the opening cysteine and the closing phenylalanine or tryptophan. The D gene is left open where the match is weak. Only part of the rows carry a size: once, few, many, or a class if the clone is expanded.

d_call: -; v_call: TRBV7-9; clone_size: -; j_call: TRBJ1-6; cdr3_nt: TGTGCCAGCAGCTTCGTGCGCAGTCACTCTCCCCTCCACTTT; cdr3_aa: CASSFVRSHSPLHF
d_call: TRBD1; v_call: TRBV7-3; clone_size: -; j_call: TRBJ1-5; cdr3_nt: TGTGCCAGCAGCCAAAGAGGACAGGTTGACGAGCAGTACTTT; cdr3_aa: CASSQRGQVDEQYF
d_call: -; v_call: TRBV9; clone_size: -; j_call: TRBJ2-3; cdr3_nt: TGTGCCAGCAGCGTGGCTGAGCAACGAGCGGATACGCAGTATTTT; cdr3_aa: CASSVAEQRADTQYF
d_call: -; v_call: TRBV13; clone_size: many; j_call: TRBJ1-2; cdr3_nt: TGTGCCAGCAGCTTATCCCGGACAGCCGAAAGCTATGGCTACACCTTC; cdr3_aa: CASSLSRTAESYGYTF
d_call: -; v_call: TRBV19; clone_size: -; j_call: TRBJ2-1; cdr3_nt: TGTGCCAGCAGTAGCCCGGGGAACTACAATGAGCAGTTCTTC; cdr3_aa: CASSSPGNYNEQFF
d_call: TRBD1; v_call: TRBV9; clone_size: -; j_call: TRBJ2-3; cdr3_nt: TGTGCCAGCAGCGTGGGACAGGGGAGCACAGATACGCAGTATTTT; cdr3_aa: CASSVGQGSTDTQYF
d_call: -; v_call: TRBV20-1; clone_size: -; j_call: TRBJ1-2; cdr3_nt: TGCAGTGCGAGCCTGGGTACTAACTATGCCTTC; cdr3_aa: CSASLGTNYAF
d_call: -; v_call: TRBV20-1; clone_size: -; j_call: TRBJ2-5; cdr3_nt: TGCAGTGCTAGAGGAGGGCGAGGGGAGACCCAGTACTTC; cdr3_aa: CSARGGRGETQYF
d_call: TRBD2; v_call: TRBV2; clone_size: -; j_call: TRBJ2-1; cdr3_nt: TGTGCCAGCAGTTCCTTGACTAGCGGGGGATCAAGAATGTTC; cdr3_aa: CASSSLTSGGSRMF
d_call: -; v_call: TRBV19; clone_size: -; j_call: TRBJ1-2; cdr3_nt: TGTGCCAGTAGTGCGGACAATGCTTTC; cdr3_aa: CASSADNAF
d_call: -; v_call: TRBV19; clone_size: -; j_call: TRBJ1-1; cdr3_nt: TGTGCCAGTATAAGGGCGATGAACACTGAAGCTTTCTTT; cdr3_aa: CASIRAMNTEAFF
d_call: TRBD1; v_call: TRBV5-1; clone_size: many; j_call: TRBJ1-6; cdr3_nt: TGCGCCAGCAGCTTGGGTCCAGGGGGGGATTCACCCCTCCACTTT; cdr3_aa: CASSLGPGGDSPLHF
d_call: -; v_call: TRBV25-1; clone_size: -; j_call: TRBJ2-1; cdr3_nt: TGTGCCAGCAGAGACCCGGGACACCACAATGAGCAGTTCTTC; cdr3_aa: CASRDPGHHNEQFF
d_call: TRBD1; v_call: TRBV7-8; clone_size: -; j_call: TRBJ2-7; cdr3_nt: TGTGCCAGCAGTCCGGACAGGGACGAGTACGGCCAGTACTTC; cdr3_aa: CASSPDRDEYGQYF
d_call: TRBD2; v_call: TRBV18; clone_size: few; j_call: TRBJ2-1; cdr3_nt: TGTGCCAGCTCACCACCGTCTAGCGGGGGTTCCTACAATGAGCAGTTCTTC; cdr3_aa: CASSPPSSGGSYNEQFF
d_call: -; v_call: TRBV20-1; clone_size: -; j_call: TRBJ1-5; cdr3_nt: TGCAGTGCTAGTAAACGGGAAGGCTCCGAGCCCCAGCATTTT; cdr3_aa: CSASKREGSEPQHF
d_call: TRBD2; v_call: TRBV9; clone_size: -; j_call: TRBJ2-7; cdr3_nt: TGTGCCAGCAGCCGACTAGCGCAGACCGGGCAGTACTTC; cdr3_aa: CASSRLAQTGQYF
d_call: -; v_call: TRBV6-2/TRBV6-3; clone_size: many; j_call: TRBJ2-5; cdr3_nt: TGTGCCAGCAGTTTGGGCGGGGGCGCGGAGACCCAGTACTTC; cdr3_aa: CASSLGGGAETQYF
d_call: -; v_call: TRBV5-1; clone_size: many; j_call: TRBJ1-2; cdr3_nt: TGCGCCAGCAGCTCAGGACAGCCAGCTAACTATGGCTACACCTTC; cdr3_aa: CASSSGQPANYGYTF
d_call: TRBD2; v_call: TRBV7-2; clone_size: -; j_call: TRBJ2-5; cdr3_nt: TGTGCCAGCAGCGTAGAGACTAGCGGGGGGACGAGGTACTTC; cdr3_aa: CASSVETSGGTRYF
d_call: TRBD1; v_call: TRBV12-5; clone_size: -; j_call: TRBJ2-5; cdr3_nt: TGTGCTAGCAGCTGGTCACCAACAGGGGCTACCTACCAAGAGACCCAGTACTTC; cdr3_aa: CASSWSPTGATYQETQYF
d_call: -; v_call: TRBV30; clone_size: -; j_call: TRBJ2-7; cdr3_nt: TGTGCCTGGAGTCCCTATGGGGACGAGCAGTACTTC; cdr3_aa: CAWSPYGDEQYF
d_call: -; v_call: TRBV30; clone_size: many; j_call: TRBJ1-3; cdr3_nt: TGTGCCTGGAGTGTACTACTCTCTGGAAACACCATATATTTT; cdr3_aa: CAWSVLLSGNTIYF